This entry concerns a single T cell receptor beta chain. The antigen is not known. The PCR used 60 Vbeta and 13 Jbeta primers. Clones were read by immunoSEQ multiplex PCR, and TCRdb kept only the in-frame ones, dropping some. The sample has about 93,000 clones; around 84% are singletons. The sample comes from a study of cytomegalovirus exposure and HLA in healthy donors. General observations from the study: Sequencing probably produced one cluster of sequence variants that were highly shared.

Germline V CDR1 and CDR2: MNHEY, SVGAGI. This CDR3 is 15 amino acids long. V lost 10 bases and J lost 4, with 22 bases in between. J is TRBJ1-1 and V is TRBV6-5; possibly TRBD1 for D (6 bases). Sequenced input: PBMCs. The sequence came from a woman in her thirties or forties in good health and CMV-seronegative. CDR3 protein: CATGGWEGVVTEAFF. The CDR3 DNA reads TGTGCCACCGGAGGTTGGGAGGGGGTCGTCACTGAAGCTTTCTTT.